What follows are 31 T cell receptor beta chains derived from one specimen sequenced in a study of immune heterogeneity within non-small cell lung tumors. Bulk tumor genomic DNA served as template, at roughly 600 ng per sample. Far-apart biopsies, several per primary tumor, were taken during surgery. Those enrolled were patients newly diagnosed with untreated non-small cell lung cancer and undergoing curative surgery. A multiplex PCR containing 32 V primers and 13 J primers was used to amplify TCR beta CDR3. MiXCR was run by TCRdb on the multiplex PCR reads, yielding one entry per CDR3 protein. The top ten hold approximately 9% of the sample, which has around 6,200 distinct CDR3 sequences, around a fifth seen once. Material for sequencing was lung tumor tissue. All receptors derive from a man between 65 and 80 years old with non-small cell lung cancer.

Comment on this clonotype: A much larger clone differs from this one at a single base, so this may be a read error. The chain carries TRBV11-2 and TRBJ1-2; the D is unclear. CDR1 and CDR2 from the germline V gene are SGHAT and FQNNGV. There are 15 residues in the CDR3. The V gene lost 1 base and the J gene lost 1 base, with 10 bases spanning the gap. CDR3 residues: CASSLVGFDNYGYTF. The CDR3 DNA reads as TGTGCCAGCAGCTTAGTGGGGTTCGATAACTATGGCTACACCTTC. Drawing the rest from reference TRBV11-2 and TRBJ1-2, the complete variable domain is EAGVAQSPRYKIIEKRQSVAFWCNPISGHATLYWYQQILGQGPKLLIQFQNNGVVDDSQLPKDRFSAERLKGVDSTLKIQPAKLEDSAVYLCASSLVGFDNYGYTFGSGTRLTVV.

Sample share makes this clonotype medium-sized. The chain recombines TRBV12-3 or TRBV12-4 with TRBJ2-7, with 8 bases fitting TRBD1. V lost 6 bases to trimming and J lost 8 bases; unmatched junction nucleotides: 15. This CDR3 is 15 amino acids long. DNA of the CDR3: TGTGCCAGCAGCTTGGACAGGGCGGGTCATTACCAGCAGTACTTC. Amino acid sequence: CASSLDRAGHYQQYF.

By share, this clonotype ranks as medium-sized. The genes are TRBV4-1 and TRBJ2-1; D uncertain. V was trimmed by 0 bases and J by 5 bases, leaving 2 bases between them. The CDR3 loop spans 12 amino acids. Per the germline V gene, CDR1 is MGHRA and CDR2 is YSYEKL. The CDR3 DNA is TGCGCCAGCAGCCAAGAGAACAATGAGCAGTTCTTC. This codes for CASSQENNEQFF.

This clonotype was counted ten times or more. The gene calls are TRBV3-1 and TRBJ1-2; 8 bases map to TRBD1. This CDR3 spans 12 amino acids. V shed 4 bases and J 6 bases; nucleotides not matched to a gene: 1. Germline V lookup: CDR1 LGHDT, CDR2 YNNKEL (reference sequence). The CDR3 bases are TGTGCCAGCAGCCGGACAGGGAATGGCTACACCTTC. Amino acids: CASSRTGNGYTF.

The chain combines TRBV2 with TRBJ2-1; no firm D call. The CDR3 loop spans 14 amino acids. V was clipped by 8 bases and J by 5 bases, with 16 bases between them. CDR1 is SNHLY, CDR2 FYNNEI, per germline. As DNA, the CDR3 is TGTGCCAGCTCGATTCGACGTATCGACAATGAGCAGTTCTTC. It encodes CASSIRRIDNEQFF.

Of note for this clonotype: Given a much more abundant clone one base away, this may be a read error. The chain recombines TRBV5-5 with TRBJ1-4; D gene ambiguous. The germline V gene has CDR1 SGHKS and CDR2 YYEKEE (reference sequence). The CDR3 is made up of 11 amino acids. For the CDR3, the DNA is TGTGCCATCAGCCTAGGAGGAAAACTGTTTTTT. As protein: CAISLGGKLFF.

This clonotype is large within its sample. This chain connects TRBV15 to TRBJ2-1; 8 bases align to TRBD2. Looked up from germline, CDR1 is LNHNV and CDR2 is YYDKDF (reference sequence). Unmatched junction bases numbered 8, after V lost 3 bases and J lost 7 bases. There are 15 residues in the CDR3. CDR3 bases: TGTGCCACCAGCAGGAGCGGGAGAGTTGGGAATGAGCAGTTCTTC. Encoded protein: CATSRSGRVGNEQFF. The whole variable domain, filled in from reference TRBV15 and TRBJ2-1, reads DAMVIQNPRYQVTQFGKPVTLSCSQTLNHNVMYWYQQKSSQAPKLLFHYYDKDFNNEADTPDNFQSRRPNTSFCFLDIRSPGLGDTAMYLCATSRSGRVGNEQFFGPGTRLTVL.

This clonotype counts as medium-sized (0.01 to 0.1%). This sequence joins TRBV6-2 or TRBV6-3 and TRBJ2-3; 7 bases are a match to TRBD1. V lost 0 bases to trimming and J lost 0 bases; unmatched junction nucleotides: 15. Germline V lookup: CDR1 MNHEY, CDR2 SVGEGT. The CDR3 has 20 amino acids. CDR3 sequence: CASSYSILDRVGLSTDTQYF. DNA of the CDR3: TGTGCCAGCAGTTACTCGATCCTAGACAGGGTAGGTCTGAGCACAGATACGCAGTATTTT.

By sample share, this clonotype is medium-sized. The chain has TRBV19 and TRBJ1-2, with 10 bases fitting TRBD1. V gave up 10 bases and J gave up 5 bases; unmatched junction bases: 10. The CDR3 is made up of 14 amino acids. From germline, CDR1 is LNHDA and CDR2 SQIVND (reference sequence). The CDR3 is CATQNQGQGYGYTF. CDR3 sequence (DNA): TGTGCCACACAAAACCAGGGACAGGGGTATGGCTACACCTTC.

This clonotype was counted ten times or more. This rearrangement joins TRBV3-1 to TRBJ2-5, with a possible D match to TRBD1 (6 bases). Germline V CDR1 and CDR2: LGHDT, YNNKEL (reference sequence). Trimming took 4 bases from V and 4 from J, leaving 13 bases between them. CDR3 size: 14 residues. The chain's CDR3 is CASSLVDRGETQYF. Here the CDR3 DNA reads TGTGCCAGCAGCCTGGTGGACAGAGGAGAGACCCAGTACTTC.

In its sample, this clonotype ranks as medium-sized. The rearrangement joins TRBV6-1 to TRBJ2-7; D call uncertain. Trimming removed 1 base from V and 3 bases from J, with 4 bases in between. CDR1 and CDR2 from the germline V gene are MNHNS and SASEGT. The CDR3 extends over 12 amino acids. This chain's CDR3 is CASSEGYYEQYF. As DNA, the CDR3 is TGTGCCAGCAGTGAAGGGTACTACGAGCAGTACTTC.

This clonotype is labeled as medium-sized (0.01 to 0.1%). The rearrangement joins TRBV2 to TRBJ2-2; 12 bases are shared with TRBD1. The CDR3 covers 15 residues. Germline V gene data show CDR1 as SNHLY and CDR2 as FYNNEI. V dropped 3 bases and J dropped 8; count of bases not matched to a gene: 4. The CDR3 bases are TGTGCCAGCAGTGATCCGGGACAGGGGGCGGGGGAGCTGTTTTTT. It encodes CASSDPGQGAGELFF.

As for this clonotype: A much larger clone sits a single nucleotide away, making a read error possible. The V and J genes are TRBV12-3 or TRBV12-4 and TRBJ1-4, with a weak D call TRBD1 (6 bases). CDR3 length: 14 amino acids. V lost 1 base, J lost 5 bases, and 8 bases lay in between. The CDR3 DNA reads as TGTGCCAGCAGTTTAGAGGACAGCAATGAAAAACTGTTTTTT. Translated, it gives CASSLEDSNEKLFF.

This clonotype was observed a handful of times. The chain uses TRBV7-6 and TRBJ2-3; D gene ambiguous. The ends were cut back, 3 bases at V and 6 bases at J, with 10 bases in the middle. The germline V gene encodes CDR1 SGHVS and CDR2 FNYEAQ. The CDR3 is 13 residues long. CDR3 nucleotides: TGTGCCAGCAGCTTGTCCATCCAGGATACGCAGTATTTT. Its translation is CASSLSIQDTQYF. The full variable domain, completed using reference TRBV7-6 and TRBJ2-3, is GAGVSQSPRYKVTKRGQDVALRCDPISGHVSLYWYRQALGQGPEFLTYFNYEAQQDKSGLPNDRFSAERPEGSISTLTIQRTEQRDSAMYRCASSLSIQDTQYFGPGTRLTVL.

This clonotype was recorded many times. The chain couples TRBV10-2 to TRBJ1-5, with a weak D call TRBD1 (5 bases). Germline values: CDR1 WSHSY, CDR2 SAAADI. CDR3 size: 15 residues. The V gene lost 6 bases and the J gene lost 0 bases, with 12 bases spanning the gap. CDR3 amino acids: CASSADSYSNQPQHF. The CDR3 DNA reads TGCGCCAGCAGCGCCGACAGTTATAGCAATCAGCCCCAGCATTTT.

In its sample, this clonotype ranks as medium-sized. The chain carries TRBV7-9 and TRBJ1-1; D gene uncertain. Trimming took off 2 bases at V and 1 base at J, with 14 bases between the two ends. Per germline, CDR1 SEHNR and CDR2 FQNEAQ (reference sequence). CDR3 size: 16 residues. The CDR3 reads CASSLNMHIQNTEAFF. CDR3 DNA sequence: TGTGCCAGCAGCTTAAATATGCACATCCAGAACACTGAAGCTTTCTTT.

CDR3 region: CASSPGTWQFF. The CDR3, as DNA: TGTGCCAGCAGCCCCGGGACTTGGCAGTTCTTC. This chain connects TRBV3-1 to TRBJ2-1; D possibly corresponds to TRBD2 (6 bases). Deletions cut 4 bases from V and 12 bases from J, with 10 bases between. Germline lookup yields CDR1 LGHDT and CDR2 YNNKEL (reference sequence). This CDR3 has 11 amino acids.

The chain employs TRBV29-1 and TRBJ2-3, with TRBD1 matching over 10 bases. J was trimmed by 0 bases and V by 6 bases; bases with no gene match: 6. Germline lookup yields CDR1 SQVTM and CDR2 ANQGSEA. The CDR3 is made up of 15 amino acids. CDR3 residues: CSVPWTGGSTDTQYF. CDR3 bases: TGCAGCGTACCCTGGACAGGGGGGAGCACAGATACGCAGTATTTT.

This clonotype is deemed medium-sized. The chain combines TRBV20-1 with TRBJ2-7, with a weak D call TRBD2 (6 bases). Trimming shortened V by 5 bases and J by 5 bases, and 16 bases separated the two germline ends. Germline V gene sequence: CDR1 DFQATT, CDR2 SNEGSKA (reference sequence). The CDR3 loop spans 13 amino acids. CDR3 nucleotide sequence: TGCAGTGCTCCCGCCGGGACTCTCCACGAGCAGTACTTC. It is translated as CSAPAGTLHEQYF.

This clonotype appeared once. It may be a read error: a sequence one base away is much more abundant. V gene TRBV27 combines with J gene TRBJ1-2; 7 bases are a match to TRBD1. Germline V lookup: CDR1 MNHEY, CDR2 SMNVEV (reference sequence). The V segment lost 3 bases and the J segment 9 bases; nucleotides outside the gene matches: 13. This CDR3 comprises 15 residues. CDR3 coding DNA: TGTGCCAGCAGTTTGTCAGGGGGGGGAAGGTATTGCTACACCTTC. It encodes CASSLSGGGRYCYTF.

This clonotype has a handful of counts. The chain couples TRBV5-6 to TRBJ1-4, with D maybe TRBD1 (6 bases). CDR3 length: 16 amino acids. V was pared by 2 bases and J by 4 bases, with 15 bases between. The V gene's germline CDR1 is SGHDT and CDR2 YYEEEE. The CDR3: CASSFGRGALNEKLFF. CDR3 in DNA: TGTGCCAGCAGCTTTGGGCGGGGGGCCCTTAATGAAAAACTGTTTTTT.

The V call is TRBV5-1, the J call TRBJ2-4; D unresolved. Looked up from germline, CDR1 is SGHRS and CDR2 is YFSETQ. This CDR3 contains 15 residues. V gave up 0 bases and J gave up 0 bases, with 7 bases separating them. For the CDR3, the DNA is TGCGCCAGCAGCTTGGGTTCAAAAGCCAAAAACATTCAGTACTTC. It is translated as CASSLGSKAKNIQYF.

In its sample, this clonotype is medium-sized. V gene TRBV7-3 combines with J gene TRBJ1-2; 8 nucleotides align to TRBD1. V shed 5 bases, J shed 6 bases, and the junction held 8 bases outside the gene matches. The CDR3 is 14 amino acids. Germline V gene data show CDR1 as SGHTA and CDR2 as FQGTGA. CDR3 loop: CASSLYRGADGYTF. The CDR3 DNA is TGTGCCAGCAGCCTCTACAGGGGGGCGGATGGCTACACCTTC.

In this sample, this clonotype is medium-sized. This chain connects TRBV7-9 to TRBJ1-2; no clear D. V shed 3 bases and J shed 5 bases, with 13 bases lying between them. The CDR3 loop spans 14 amino acids. Germline assignment: CDR1 SEHNR and CDR2 FQNEAQ (reference sequence). CDR3: CASSLGIGGYGYTF. The CDR3 DNA sequence: TGTGCCAGCAGCTTGGGGATTGGTGGGTATGGCTACACCTTC.

This clonotype was counted only a few times. This chain joins TRBV4-2 and TRBJ2-3; TRBD2 matches 11 bases. Germline V gene lookup returns CDR1 LGHNA and CDR2 YNFKEQ. This CDR3 has 16 residues. The V segment lost 6 bases and the J segment 2 bases; nucleotides outside the gene matches: 7. The CDR3 region has the DNA TGTGCCAGCAGTGATGCTAGCGGGAGGCCCACAGATACGCAGTATTTT. This gives the protein CASSDASGRPTDTQYF.

In the case of this clonotype: This could be a read error, since a much larger clone is one nucleotide away. CDR3 DNA: TGTGTCAGCAGCTTCACTACCGGGGCCGAGATTGAAGCTTTCTTT. Translating gives CVSSFTTGAEIEAFF. V and J are TRBV11-2 and TRBJ1-1, with TRBD1 as a possible D gene (5 bases). CDR1 is SGHAT, CDR2 FQNNGV, per germline. This CDR3 has 15 residues. Together with reference TRBV11-2 and TRBJ1-1, the CDR3 gives the full variable domain: EAGVAQSPRYKIIEKRQSVAFWCNPISGHATLYWYQQILGQGPKLLIQFQNNGVVDDSQLPKDRFSAERLKGVDSTLKIQPAKLEDSAVYLCVSSFTTGAEIEAFFGQGTRLTVV.

Relative to its sample, this clonotype is medium-sized. The chain has TRBV7-2 and TRBJ2-7; D may match TRBD1 or TRBD2 (5 bases each). V lost 3 bases and J 0 bases, leaving 6 bases between the germline ends. This CDR3 comprises 13 residues. Germline lookup yields CDR1 SGHTA and CDR2 FQGNSA. CDR3 DNA sequence: TGTGCCAGCAGCTTGAGGGGCTCCTACGAGCAGTACTTC. Protein sequence: CASSLRGSYEQYF.

The chain has TRBV6-2 or TRBV6-3 and TRBJ2-3; the match to TRBD1 covers 7 bases. There are 15 residues in the CDR3. In germline, CDR1 is MNHEY, CDR2 SVGEGT. The V segment lost 6 bases and the J segment 2 bases; nucleotides outside the gene matches: 8. The CDR3 is CASSTGQAHTDTQYF. CDR3 nucleotides: TGTGCCAGCAGCACCGGACAGGCACACACAGATACGCAGTATTTT.

This clonotype was counted at least ten times. The chain employs TRBV5-1 and TRBJ1-1; a possible D gene is TRBD1 (5 bases). V dropped 5 bases and J dropped 10 bases, with 12 bases sitting between them. CDR3 size: 11 residues. Germline values: CDR1 SGHRS, CDR2 YFSETQ. This CDR3 is CASRSDTGAFF. The CDR3, as DNA: TGCGCCAGCAGGTCGGATACAGGAGCTTTCTTT.

The count of this clonotype is one. The chain uses TRBV5-8 and TRBJ1-2; D remains ambiguous. The germline V gene has CDR1 SGHTS and CDR2 YDEGEE. Trimming stripped 0 bases from V and 2 bases from J, with 11 bases between. The CDR3 runs to 15 residues. The CDR3 nucleotides read TGTGCCAGCAGCTTGGGGAGGCCCGGAAACTATGGCTACACCTTC. This gives the protein CASSLGRPGNYGYTF.

Judged by abundance, this clonotype is medium-sized. The chain joins TRBV11-2 to TRBJ2-2; 14 nucleotides align to TRBD2. Trimming took 0 bases from V and 2 from J; bases not matched to a gene: 14. CDR1 SGHAT and CDR2 FQNNGV come from the germline V gene. The CDR3 covers 22 residues. The CDR3 region has the DNA TGTGCCAGCAGCTTAGAGTTTGGGGACGGACTAGCGGGAGGAAGAAACACCGGGGAGCTGTTTTTT. Its translation: CASSLEFGDGLAGGRNTGELFF.